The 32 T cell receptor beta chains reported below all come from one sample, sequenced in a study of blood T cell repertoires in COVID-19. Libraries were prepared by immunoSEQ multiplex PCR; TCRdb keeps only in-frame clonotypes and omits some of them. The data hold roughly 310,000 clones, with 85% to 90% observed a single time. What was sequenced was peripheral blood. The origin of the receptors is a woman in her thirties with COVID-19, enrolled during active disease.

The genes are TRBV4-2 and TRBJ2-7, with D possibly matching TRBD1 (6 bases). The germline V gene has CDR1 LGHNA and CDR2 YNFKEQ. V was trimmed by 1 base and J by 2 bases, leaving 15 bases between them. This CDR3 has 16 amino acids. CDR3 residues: CASSQVGQGLAYEQYF. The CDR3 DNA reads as TGTGCCAGCAGCCAAGTTGGGCAGGGGTTAGCCTACGAGCAGTACTTC.

Here the CDR3 DNA reads TGTGCCAGCAGTTTGGTTCAGGGGAGAGGCTACACCTTC. This translates into CASSLVQGRGYTF. The rearrangement links TRBV28 to TRBJ1-2; D is perhaps TRBD1 (6 bases). Germline lookup yields CDR1 MDHEN and CDR2 SYDVKM. V lost 3 bases, J lost 8 bases, and 13 bases lay in between. This CDR3 has 13 residues.

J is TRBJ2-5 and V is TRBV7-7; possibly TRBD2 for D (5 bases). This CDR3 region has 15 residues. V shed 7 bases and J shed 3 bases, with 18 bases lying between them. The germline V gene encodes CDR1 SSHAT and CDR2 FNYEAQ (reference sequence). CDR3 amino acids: CASTPRPSTKETQYF. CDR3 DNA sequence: TGTGCCAGCACCCCACGGCCTAGCACCAAAGAGACCCAGTACTTC.

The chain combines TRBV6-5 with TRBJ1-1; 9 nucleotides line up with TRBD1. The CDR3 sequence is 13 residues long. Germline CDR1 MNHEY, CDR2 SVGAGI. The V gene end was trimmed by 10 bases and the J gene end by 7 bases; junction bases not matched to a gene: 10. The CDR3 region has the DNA TGTGCCATCCAAAAAAGGGGACAGGGTGAAGCTTTCTTT. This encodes CAIQKRGQGEAFF.

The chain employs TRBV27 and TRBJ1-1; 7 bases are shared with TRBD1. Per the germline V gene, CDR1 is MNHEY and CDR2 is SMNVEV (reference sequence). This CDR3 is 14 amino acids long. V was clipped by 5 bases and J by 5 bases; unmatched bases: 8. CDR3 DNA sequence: TGTGCCAGCAGTCTAAGGGGGCTCGGGACTGAAGCTTTCTTT. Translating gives CASSLRGLGTEAFF.

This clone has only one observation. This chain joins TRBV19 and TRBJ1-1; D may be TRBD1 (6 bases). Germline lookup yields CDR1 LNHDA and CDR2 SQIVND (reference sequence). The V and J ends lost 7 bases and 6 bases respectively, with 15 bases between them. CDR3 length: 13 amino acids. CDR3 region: CASKLGAEPEAFF. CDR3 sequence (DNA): TGTGCCAGTAAGCTGGGGGCAGAACCTGAAGCTTTCTTT.

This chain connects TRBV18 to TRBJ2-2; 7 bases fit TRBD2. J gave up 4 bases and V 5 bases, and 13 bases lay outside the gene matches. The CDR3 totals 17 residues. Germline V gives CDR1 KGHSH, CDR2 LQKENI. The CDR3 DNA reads TGTGCCAGCTCAAGTATCGCGGGAGAATTTTCCACCGGGGAGCTGTTTTTT. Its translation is CASSSIAGEFSTGELFF.

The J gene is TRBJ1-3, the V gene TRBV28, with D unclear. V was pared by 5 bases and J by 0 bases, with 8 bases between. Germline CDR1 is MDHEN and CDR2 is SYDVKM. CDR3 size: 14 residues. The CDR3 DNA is TGTGCCAGCAGTGGCACCATCTCTGGAAACACCATATATTTT. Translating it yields CASSGTISGNTIYF.

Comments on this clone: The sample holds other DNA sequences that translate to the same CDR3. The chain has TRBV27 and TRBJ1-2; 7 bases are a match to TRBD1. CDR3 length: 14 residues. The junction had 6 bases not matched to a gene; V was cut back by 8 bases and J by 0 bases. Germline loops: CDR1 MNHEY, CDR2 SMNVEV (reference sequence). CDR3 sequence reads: CASRSGTANYGYTF. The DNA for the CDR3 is TGTGCCAGCCGGTCGGGGACAGCTAACTATGGCTACACCTTC.

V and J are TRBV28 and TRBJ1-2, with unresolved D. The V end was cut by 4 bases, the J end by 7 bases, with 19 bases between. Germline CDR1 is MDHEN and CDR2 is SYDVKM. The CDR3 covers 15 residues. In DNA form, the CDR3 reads TGTGCCAGCAGTTCCCTTCAACTAAACCCCTTTGGCTACACCTTC. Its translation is CASSSLQLNPFGYTF.

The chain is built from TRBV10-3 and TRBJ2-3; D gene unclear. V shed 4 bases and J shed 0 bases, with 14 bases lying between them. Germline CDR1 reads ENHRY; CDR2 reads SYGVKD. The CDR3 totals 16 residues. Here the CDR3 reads CAISGPGITSTDTQYF. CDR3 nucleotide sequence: TGTGCCATCAGTGGGCCGGGTATCACTAGCACAGATACGCAGTATTTT.

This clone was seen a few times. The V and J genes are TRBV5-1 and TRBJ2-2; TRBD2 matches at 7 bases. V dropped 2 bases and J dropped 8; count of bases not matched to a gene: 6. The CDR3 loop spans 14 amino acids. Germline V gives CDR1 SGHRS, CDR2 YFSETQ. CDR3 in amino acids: CASSFTSETGELFF. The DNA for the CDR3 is TGCGCCAGCAGCTTTACTAGCGAAACGGGGGAGCTGTTTTTT.

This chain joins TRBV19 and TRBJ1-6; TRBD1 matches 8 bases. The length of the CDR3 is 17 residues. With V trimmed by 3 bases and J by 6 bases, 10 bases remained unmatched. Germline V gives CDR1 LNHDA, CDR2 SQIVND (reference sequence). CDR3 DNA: TGTGCCAGTAGTATCGCTCTACGACAGGGGCGTAATTCACCCCTCCACTTT. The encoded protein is CASSIALRQGRNSPLHF.

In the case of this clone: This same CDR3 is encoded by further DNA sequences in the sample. The CDR3 sequence is CASRGQGAREQYF. The DNA for the CDR3 is TGTGCCAGTCGCGGACAGGGGGCTAGGGAGCAGTACTTC. The chain carries TRBV19 and TRBJ2-7, with TRBD1 identical over 11 bases. This CDR3 is 13 amino acids long. J was trimmed by 7 bases and V by 8 bases; bases with no gene match: 7. CDR1 and CDR2 from the germline V gene are LNHDA and SQIVND (reference sequence).

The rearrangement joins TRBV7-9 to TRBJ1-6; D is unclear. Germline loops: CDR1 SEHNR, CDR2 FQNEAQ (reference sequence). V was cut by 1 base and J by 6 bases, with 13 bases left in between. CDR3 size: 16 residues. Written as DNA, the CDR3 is TGTGCCAGCAGCTTAGGTTTTGGTCAGTCTAATTCACCCCTCCACTTT. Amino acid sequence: CASSLGFGQSNSPLHF.

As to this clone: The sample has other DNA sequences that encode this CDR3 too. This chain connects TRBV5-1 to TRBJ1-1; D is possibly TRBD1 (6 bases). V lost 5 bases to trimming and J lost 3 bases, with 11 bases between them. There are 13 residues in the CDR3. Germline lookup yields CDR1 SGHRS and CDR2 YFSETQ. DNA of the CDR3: TGCGCCAGCAGTTTGTCAGGGGACACTGAAGCTTTCTTT. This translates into CASSLSGDTEAFF.

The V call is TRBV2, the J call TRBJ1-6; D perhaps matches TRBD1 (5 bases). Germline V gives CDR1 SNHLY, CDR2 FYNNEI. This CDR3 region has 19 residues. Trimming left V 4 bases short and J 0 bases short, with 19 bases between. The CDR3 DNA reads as TGTGCCAGCAGTGGACTAATGGAGGGGACGAGCTCCTATAATTCACCCCTCCACTTT. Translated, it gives CASSGLMEGTSSYNSPLHF.

The CDR3 nucleotides are TGTGCCAGCCATAGGTCGGGGGGTCGGACCCAGTACTTC. This gives the protein CASHRSGGRTQYF. This rearrangement joins TRBV27 to TRBJ2-5; 7 bases are shared with TRBD2. V lost 8 bases and J lost 7; bases outside the gene matches: 10. This CDR3 region has 13 residues. Per the germline V gene, CDR1 is MNHEY and CDR2 is SMNVEV (reference sequence).

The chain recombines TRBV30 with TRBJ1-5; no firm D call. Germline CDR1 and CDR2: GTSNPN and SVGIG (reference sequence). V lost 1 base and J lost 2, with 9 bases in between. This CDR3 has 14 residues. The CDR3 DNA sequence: TGTGCCTGGAGTGAATCCCAGGGCAATCAGCCCCAGCATTTT. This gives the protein CAWSESQGNQPQHF.

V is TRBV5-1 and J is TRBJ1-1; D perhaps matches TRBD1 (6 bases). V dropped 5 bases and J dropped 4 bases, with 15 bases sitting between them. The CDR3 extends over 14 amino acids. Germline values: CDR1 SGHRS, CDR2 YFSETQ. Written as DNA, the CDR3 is TGCGCCAGCAGGGACCTCCAGGGGAGCACTGAAGCTTTCTTT. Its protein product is CASRDLQGSTEAFF.

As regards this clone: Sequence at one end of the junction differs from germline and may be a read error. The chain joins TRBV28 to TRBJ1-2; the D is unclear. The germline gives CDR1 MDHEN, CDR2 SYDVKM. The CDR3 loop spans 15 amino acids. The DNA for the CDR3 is TGTGCCAGCAGTTTAGGAGGCGCACCCAACTATGGCTACACCTTT. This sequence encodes CASSLGGAPNYGYTF.

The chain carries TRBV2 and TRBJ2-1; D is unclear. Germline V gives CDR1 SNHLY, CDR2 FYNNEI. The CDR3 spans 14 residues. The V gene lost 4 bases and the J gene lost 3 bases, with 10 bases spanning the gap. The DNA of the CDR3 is TGTGCCAGCAGTGGCAGGATGAACTACAATGAGCAGTTCTTC. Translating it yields CASSGRMNYNEQFF.

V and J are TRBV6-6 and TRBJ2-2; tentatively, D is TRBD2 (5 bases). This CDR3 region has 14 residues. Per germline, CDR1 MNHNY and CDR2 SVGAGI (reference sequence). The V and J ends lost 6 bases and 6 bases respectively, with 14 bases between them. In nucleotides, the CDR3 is TGTGCCAGCAGGGACCAAGGGAGATCCGGGGAGCTGTTTTTT. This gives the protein CASRDQGRSGELFF.

The CDR3 protein is CASSFLLGSFANTGELFF. The CDR3 nucleotides are TGTGCCAGCAGCTTTCTCCTCGGTTCCTTCGCGAACACCGGGGAGCTGTTTTTT. The J gene is TRBJ2-2, the V gene TRBV7-9; D not resolved. V was trimmed by 3 bases and J by 0 bases, leaving 17 bases between them. CDR1 is SEHNR, CDR2 FQNEAQ, per germline (reference sequence). This CDR3 is 18 amino acids long. The full variable domain, completed using reference TRBV7-9 and TRBJ2-2, is DTGVSQNPRHKITKRGQNVTFRCDPISEHNRLYWYRQTLGQGPEFLTYFQNEAQLEKSRLLSDRFSAERPKGSFSTLEIQRTEQGDSAMYLCASSFLLGSFANTGELFFGEGSRLTVL.

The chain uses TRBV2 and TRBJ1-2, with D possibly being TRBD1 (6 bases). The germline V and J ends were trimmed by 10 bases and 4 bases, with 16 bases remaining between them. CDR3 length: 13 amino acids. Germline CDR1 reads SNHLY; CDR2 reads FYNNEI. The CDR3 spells CATKRTASYGYTF. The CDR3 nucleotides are TGTGCCACCAAGAGGACAGCTTCCTATGGCTACACCTTC.

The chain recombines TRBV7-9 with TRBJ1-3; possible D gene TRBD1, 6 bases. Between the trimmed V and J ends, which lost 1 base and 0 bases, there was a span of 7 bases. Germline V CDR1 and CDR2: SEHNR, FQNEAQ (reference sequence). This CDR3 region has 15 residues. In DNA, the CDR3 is TGTGCCAGCAGCTTAGGGACAGTCTCTGGAAACACCATATATTTT. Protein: CASSLGTVSGNTIYF. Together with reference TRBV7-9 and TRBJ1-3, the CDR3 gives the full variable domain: DTGVSQNPRHKITKRGQNVTFRCDPISEHNRLYWYRQTLGQGPEFLTYFQNEAQLEKSRLLSDRFSAERPKGSFSTLEIQRTEQGDSAMYLCASSLGTVSGNTIYFGEGSWLTVV.

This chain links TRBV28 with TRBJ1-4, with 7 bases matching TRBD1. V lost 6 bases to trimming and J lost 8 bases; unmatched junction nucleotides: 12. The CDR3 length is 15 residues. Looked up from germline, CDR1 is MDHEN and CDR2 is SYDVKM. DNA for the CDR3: TGTGCCAGCAGGGGCCCGGCAGGGGGTCTAGAAAAACTGTTTTTT. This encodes CASRGPAGGLEKLFF.

CDR3: CASSLLAGGTTDTQYF. The CDR3 DNA is TGTGCCAGCAGCCTTCTAGCGGGAGGTACCACAGATACGCAGTATTTT. The chain has TRBV5-4 and TRBJ2-3; 11 nucleotides align to TRBD2. The V gene's germline CDR1 is SGHNT and CDR2 YYREEE (reference sequence). CDR3 length equals 16 residues. Losses at the gene ends were 4 bases for V and 2 bases for J; bases not matched to a gene: 6.

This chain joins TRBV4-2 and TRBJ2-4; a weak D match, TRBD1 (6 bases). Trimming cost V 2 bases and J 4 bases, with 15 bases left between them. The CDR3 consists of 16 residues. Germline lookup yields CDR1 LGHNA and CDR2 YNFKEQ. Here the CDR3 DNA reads TGTGCCAGCAGCCAACTCCCCCGGACAGAAAAAAACATTCAGTACTTC. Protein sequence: CASSQLPRTEKNIQYF.

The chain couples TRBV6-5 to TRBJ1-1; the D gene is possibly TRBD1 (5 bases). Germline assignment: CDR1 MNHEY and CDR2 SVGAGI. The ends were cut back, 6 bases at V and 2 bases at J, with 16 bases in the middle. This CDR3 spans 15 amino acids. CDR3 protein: CASSRVTASNTEAFF. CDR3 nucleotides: TGTGCCAGCAGCCGGGTGACAGCTTCTAACACTGAAGCTTTCTTT.

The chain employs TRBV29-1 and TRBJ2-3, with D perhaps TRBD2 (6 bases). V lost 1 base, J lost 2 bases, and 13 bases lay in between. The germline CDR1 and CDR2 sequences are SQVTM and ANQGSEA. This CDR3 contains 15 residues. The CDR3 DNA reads TGCAGCGTTGAAGTGTACGGGAGTCTCACAGATACGCAGTATTTT. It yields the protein CSVEVYGSLTDTQYF.

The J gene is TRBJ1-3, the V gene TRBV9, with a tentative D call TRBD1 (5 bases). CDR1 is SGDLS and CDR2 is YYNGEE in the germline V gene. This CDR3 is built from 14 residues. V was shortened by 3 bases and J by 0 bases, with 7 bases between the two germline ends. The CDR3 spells CASSEGSSGNTIYF. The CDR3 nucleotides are TGTGCCAGCAGCGAGGGGTCCTCTGGAAACACCATATATTTT. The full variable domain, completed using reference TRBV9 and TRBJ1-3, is DSGVTQTPKHLITATGQRVTLRCSPRSGDLSVYWYQQSLDQGLQFLIQYYNGEERAKGNILERFSAQQFPDLHSELNLSSLELGDSALYFCASSEGSSGNTIYFGEGSWLTVV.